Included here is one T cell receptor (beta chain) sequence, with context. Other DNA sequences in the sample encode the same CDR3. Generated by immunoSEQ multiplex PCR, the TCRdb table keeps only in-frame clones and is missing some. The top ten hold approximately 5.4% of the sample, which has over 200,000 clones, approximately 79% seen once. V was trimmed by 0 bases and J by 4 bases, leaving 7 bases between them. This CDR3 is built from 13 residues. Germline values: CDR1 LNHNV, CDR2 YYDKDF (reference sequence). The data were taken from a study of blood T cell repertoires in COVID-19. Sequenced: peripheral blood. The sequence was obtained from a human donor in a cohort sampled during active COVID-19. The chain combines TRBV15 with TRBJ2-7; the D gene is possibly TRBD2 (6 bases). The CDR3 DNA is TGTGCCACCAGCAGAGATGGGGGGTACGAGCAGTACTTC. It yields the protein CATSRDGGYEQYF.